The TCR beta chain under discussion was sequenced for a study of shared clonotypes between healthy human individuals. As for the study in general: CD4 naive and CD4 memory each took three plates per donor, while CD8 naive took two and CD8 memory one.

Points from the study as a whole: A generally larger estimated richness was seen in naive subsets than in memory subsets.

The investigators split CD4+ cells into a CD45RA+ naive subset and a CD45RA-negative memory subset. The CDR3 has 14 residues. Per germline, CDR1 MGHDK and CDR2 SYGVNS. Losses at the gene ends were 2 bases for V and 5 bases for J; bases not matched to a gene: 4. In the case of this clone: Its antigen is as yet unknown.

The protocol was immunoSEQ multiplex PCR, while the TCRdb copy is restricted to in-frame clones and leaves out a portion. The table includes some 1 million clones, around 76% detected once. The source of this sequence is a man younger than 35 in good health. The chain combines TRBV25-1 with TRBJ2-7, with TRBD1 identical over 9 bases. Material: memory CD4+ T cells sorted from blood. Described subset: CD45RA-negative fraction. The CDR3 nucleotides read TGTGCCAGCAGTGAACGGGACAGGGTAAACGAGCAGTACTTC. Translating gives CASSERDRVNEQYF.